Included here is one TCR beta chain sequence, with context. This sample is drawn from a study of PD-L1 blockade in urothelial cancer. CDR1 is MGHRA, CDR2 YSYEKL, per germline. This CDR3 is built from 16 residues. V gave up 1 base and J gave up 4 bases; unmatched junction bases: 1. Only in-frame clones appear in the TCRdb table, and some are missing; sequencing was by immunoSEQ multiplex PCR. The profile shows about 72,000 clones, approximately 81% of them singletons. The V and J genes are TRBV4-1 and TRBJ2-1; 13 bases match TRBD2. The TCR originated in a man aged 65 to 79 with urothelial cancer. The specimen was PBMCs, collected around atezolizumab (anti-PD-L1) treatment. The CDR3: CASSQGTSGRYNEQFF. The DNA for the CDR3 is TGCGCCAGCAGCCAAGGGACTAGCGGGAGATACAATGAGCAGTTCTTC.